One and the same sample provided the 11 T cell receptor beta chains below, sequenced in a study of cytomegalovirus exposure and HLA in healthy donors. PCR used 60 Vbeta primers and 13 Jbeta primers. Libraries were prepared by immunoSEQ multiplex PCR; TCRdb keeps only in-frame clonotypes and omits some of them. The sample yields roughly 200,000 clones, approximately 79% seen once. The sample was PBMCs. The receptor set was obtained from a man aged 50 to 59 in good health and CMV-seronegative.

In this sample, this clone turned up a few times. This sequence joins TRBV5-5 and TRBJ1-2; tentatively, D is TRBD1 (5 bases). CDR3 length: 15 amino acids. CDR1 and CDR2 (germline): SGHKS, YYEKEE (reference sequence). Between the trimmed V and J ends, which lost 0 bases and 7 bases, there was a span of 16 bases. Here the CDR3 DNA reads TGTGCCAGCAGCTTGGGGGTACAGGTTCTTTCTGGCTACACCTTC. Amino acid sequence: CASSLGVQVLSGYTF.

The chain combines TRBV28 with TRBJ1-1; 8 nucleotides match TRBD1. This CDR3 is 16 amino acids long. CDR1 is MDHEN, CDR2 SYDVKM, per germline. V dropped 5 bases and J dropped 1; count of bases not matched to a gene: 9. DNA for the CDR3: TGTGCCAGCAGTGATCCCAGGACAGGGAGGAACACTGAAGCTTTCTTT. Its translation: CASSDPRTGRNTEAFF.

This chain links TRBV6-1 with TRBJ2-7, with a weak D call TRBD2 (5 bases). In germline, CDR1 is MNHNS, CDR2 SASEGT. This CDR3 comprises 15 residues. V lost 8 bases and J 0 bases, leaving 17 bases between the germline ends. This CDR3 is CASADLATHSYEQYF. Written as DNA, the CDR3 is TGTGCCAGCGCCGACCTAGCTACTCACTCCTACGAGCAGTACTTC.

The chain joins TRBV14 to TRBJ1-6; the D is unclear. The CDR3 is 14 amino acids. Germline V gene lookup returns CDR1 SGHDN and CDR2 FVKESK. Between the trimmed V and J ends, which lost 1 base and 5 bases, there was a span of 6 bases. CDR3 in DNA: TGTGCCAGCAGCCAAGGAGGAAATAATTCACCCCTCCACTTT. Protein sequence: CASSQGGNNSPLHF.

The rearrangement links TRBV7-3 to TRBJ1-4; 9 bases align to TRBD1. The V gene end was trimmed by 5 bases and the J gene end by 14 bases; junction bases not matched to a gene: 9. Looked up from germline, CDR1 is SGHTA and CDR2 is FQGTGA. The CDR3 length is 13 residues. In DNA form, the CDR3 reads TGTGCCAGCAGCCCGCGACAGGGGGGAACGCTGTTTTTT. This translates into CASSPRQGGTLFF.

This chain links TRBV10-3 with TRBJ2-5, with TRBD2 matching 11 bases. Gene TRBJ2-7 matches the end of the DNA better, so the J call may be wrong. CDR1 and CDR2 (germline): ENHRY, SYGVKD. The CDR3 has 14 amino acids. The CDR3 loop is CAITGLAGSYEQYF. CDR3 DNA sequence: TGTGCCATCACAGGACTAGCGGGCTCCTACGAGCAGTACTTC.

This clone was seen only once. The chain joins TRBV28 to TRBJ2-7; TRBD1 matches 7 bases. Germline values: CDR1 MDHEN, CDR2 SYDVKM. The CDR3 length is 13 residues. Unmatched junction bases numbered 8, after V lost 10 bases and J lost 2 bases. The DNA of the CDR3 is TGTGCCACCCAAGACAGGGTAGCCTACGAGCAGTACTTC. This gives the protein CATQDRVAYEQYF.

The chain has TRBV5-6 and TRBJ2-3, with a tentative D call TRBD1 (6 bases). CDR1 SGHDT and CDR2 YYEEEE come from the germline V gene. The V and J ends lost 0 bases and 0 bases respectively, with 8 bases between them. The CDR3 length is 15 residues. The DNA of the CDR3 is TGTGCCAGCAGCTTGGTGGGGGCTAGCACAGATACGCAGTATTTT. Translated: CASSLVGASTDTQYF.

The chain combines TRBV7-2 with TRBJ2-7; 9 bases line up with TRBD2. The germline CDR1 and CDR2 sequences are SGHTA and FQGNSA. The V gene end was trimmed by 4 bases and the J gene end by 7 bases; junction bases not matched to a gene: 14. CDR3 length: 16 residues. CDR3 in amino acids: CASSSTPRAGGSEQYF. The CDR3 nucleotides read TGTGCCAGCAGCTCTACGCCTAGAGCGGGAGGCTCAGAGCAGTACTTC.

V usage is TRBV12-5 and J usage is TRBJ2-1; 8 bases are shared with TRBD2. This CDR3 has 15 amino acids. From germline, CDR1 is LGHNT and CDR2 FRNRAP. V shed 5 bases, J shed 7 bases, and the junction held 10 bases outside the gene matches. Written as DNA, the CDR3 is TGTGCTAGTGGTCCGAACGGACTAGCACGGAATGAGCAGTTCTTC. Translating gives CASGPNGLARNEQFF.

Only a few counts were recorded for this clone. The rearrangement joins TRBV6-4 to TRBJ2-1; maybe TRBD2 (6 bases). With 2 bases removed from V and 4 bases from J, the gap between germline ends came to 15 bases. CDR1 is MRHNA and CDR2 is SNTAGT in the germline V gene. The CDR3 covers 16 residues. The CDR3 DNA sequence: TGTGCCAGCAGTGACCTGGGCGGGGCTTCTTACAATGAGCAGTTCTTC. Its translation is CASSDLGGASYNEQFF.